This passage covers 6 T cell receptor beta chains from one sample sequenced in a study of blood T cell repertoires in COVID-19. Generated by immunoSEQ multiplex PCR, the TCRdb table keeps only in-frame clones and is missing some. The repertoire holds 200,000 to 250,000 clones, with approximately 88% as singletons. The sequenced material came from peripheral blood. These receptors all come from a woman between 25 and 40 years old with COVID-19, enrolled during active disease.

This chain uses TRBV4-3 with TRBJ2-6; a weak D match, TRBD1 (6 bases). Trimming took 1 base from V and 0 from J, leaving 19 bases between them. CDR1 is LGHNA, CDR2 YSLEER, per germline. The CDR3 totals 20 residues. The CDR3 nucleotides read TGCGCCAGCAGCCAAGCGCTGACGGACAGCCCCTACTCTGGGGCCAACGTCCTGACTTTC. This encodes CASSQALTDSPYSGANVLTF.

This clone was picked up one time. The chain joins TRBV4-3 to TRBJ2-3; 10 nucleotides align to TRBD2. Germline CDR1 LGHNA, CDR2 YSLEER. J gave up 6 bases and V 0 bases, and 9 bases lay outside the gene matches. This CDR3 is 17 amino acids long. The CDR3 DNA follows: TGCGCCAGCAGCCAAGATAGGTCTAGCGGGAGCTTTGATACGCAGTATTTT. It encodes CASSQDRSSGSFDTQYF.

The chain combines TRBV7-8 with TRBJ2-7, with 10 bases fitting TRBD2. Per the germline V gene, CDR1 is SGHVS and CDR2 is FQNEAQ. With V trimmed by 5 bases and J by 1 base, 14 bases remained unmatched. The CDR3 is 18 residues long. The CDR3 coding sequence is TGTGCCAGCAGCCTGCCTATACGACTAGCGGGTTGGTCCTACGAGCAGTACTTC. It is translated as CASSLPIRLAGWSYEQYF.

The CDR3 DNA reads as TGTGCCAGCAGCTTATTGGGACAGGCCTCGGGCTACACCTTC. This sequence encodes CASSLLGQASGYTF. The chain carries TRBV7-9 and TRBJ1-2, with 8 positions matching TRBD1. The CDR3 has 14 residues. CDR1 SEHNR and CDR2 FQNEAQ come from the germline V gene (reference sequence). V dropped 2 bases and J dropped 8; count of bases not matched to a gene: 7.

The chain uses TRBV28 and TRBJ1-2; D unclear. Germline CDR1 is MDHEN and CDR2 is SYDVKM. V shed 2 bases and J shed 4 bases, with 11 bases lying between them. The CDR3 runs to 14 residues. The CDR3 DNA reads as TGTGCCAGCAGTTTACGGCAGGTGGGCTATGGCTACACCTTC. This translates into CASSLRQVGYGYTF.

The rearrangement joins TRBV6-2 or TRBV6-3 to TRBJ2-7; the D gene is possibly TRBD1 (5 bases). The CDR3 consists of 14 residues. Germline V lookup: CDR1 MNHEY, CDR2 SVGEGT. Between the trimmed V and J ends, which lost 5 bases and 3 bases, there was a span of 14 bases. CDR3 in DNA: TGTGCCAGCAGTGCAAGGGCAGGGTTCTACGAGCAGTACTTC. Translated: CASSARAGFYEQYF.